This TCR beta chain was found in a study of T cell changes during pregnancy in multiple sclerosis. The CDR3 length is 17 residues. Per germline, CDR1 SEHNR and CDR2 FQNEAQ (reference sequence). Trimming took 8 bases from V and 2 from J, leaving 19 bases between them. Data came from immunoSEQ multiplex PCR; TCRdb stores just in-frame clones and leaves some out. The sample holds some 100,000 clones; 94% are singletons and the top ten take 0.7% to 0.9%. V usage is TRBV7-9 and J usage is TRBJ2-6, with D maybe TRBD1 (6 bases). The TCR comes from a female donor with multiple sclerosis, enrolled in a pregnancy study. The sequencing used peripheral blood, collected before pregnancy. The chain's CDR3 is CASVLGAGITGANVLTF. For the CDR3, the DNA is TGTGCCAGCGTCCTGGGGGCAGGTATTACTGGGGCCAACGTCCTGACTTTC.